This TCR beta chain derives from a study of cytomegalovirus exposure and HLA in healthy donors. In regard to this clone: As yet, its antigen is unknown.

13 Jbeta primers and 60 Vbeta primers were used for the PCR. Sequencing was performed with immunoSEQ multiplex PCR; in TCRdb, only in-frame clones are kept and a portion is missing. The sample lists approximately 140,000 clones, roughly 80% occurring once. The V end was cut by 2 bases, the J end by 5 bases, with 17 bases between. CDR1 and CDR2 from the germline V gene are SGDLS and YYNGEE. The CDR3 runs to 15 residues. Study-wide results and caveats: In a later analysis, V- and J-gene trimming of beta chains associated with a DCLRE1C missense variant, replicated independently. Researchers had no immune exposure information except CMV serostatus available.

Each donor was healthy, and each was a bone marrow donor. This sequence originates from a female donor in good health and CMV-seronegative. The sequenced sample consisted of PBMCs. The V and J genes are TRBV9 and TRBJ2-7, with D possibly TRBD1 on 5 matching bases. The CDR3 protein is CASSVDSYSFDEQYF. CDR3 coding DNA: TGTGCCAGCAGCGTCGACAGTTACTCGTTTGACGAGCAGTACTTC.